Each of the 21 T cell receptor beta chains below was sequenced from the same sample in a study of blood T cells in healthy people across ages. The use of a sample-barcoded 5' primer and a J-beta primer mix characterized a second PCR of roughly 6 to 11 cycles. A single record per CDR3 protein comes from TCRdb applying MiXCR to the 5' RACE reads. This sample has 650,000 to 1,000,000 distinct CDR3 sequences, with 30% to 45% found just once. The sequenced sample was blood. These receptors were collected from a man aged 18-30 years in good health.

The gene calls are TRBV7-2 and TRBJ2-7; D may be TRBD1 (6 bases). Germline CDR1 SGHTA, CDR2 FQGNSA. Trimming removed 3 bases at V and 6 bases at J, with 18 bases between. This CDR3 comprises 15 residues. CDR3 nucleotide sequence: TGTGCCAGCAGCTTCCGGACAGAGGGCCTGGTCGAGCAGTACTTC. Its translation: CASSFRTEGLVEQYF.

This clonotype occurred a few times. The chain combines TRBV27 with TRBJ1-2; no clear D gene. Per the germline V gene, CDR1 is MNHEY and CDR2 is SMNVEV (reference sequence). The CDR3 covers 17 residues. V shed 7 bases and J shed 7 bases, with 28 bases lying between them. CDR3 protein: CASKPGLTEIPLGGYTF. CDR3 sequence (DNA): TGTGCCAGCAAACCGGGCCTAACCGAGATTCCCCTGGGTGGCTACACCTTC.

In this sample, this clonotype turned up a few times. The J gene is TRBJ2-4, the V gene TRBV4-2, with a weak D call TRBD2 (6 bases). The ends were cut back, 4 bases at V and 5 bases at J, with 9 bases in the middle. This CDR3 is built from 13 residues. Germline loops: CDR1 LGHNA, CDR2 YNFKEQ. DNA of the CDR3: TGTGCCAGCAGCCGCGGGGACCAAAACATTCAGTACTTC. It yields the protein CASSRGDQNIQYF.

CDR3 amino acids: CASRPPGGWGTEAFF. Here the CDR3 DNA reads TGTGCCAGCAGGCCTCCAGGGGGCTGGGGCACTGAAGCTTTCTTT. The chain carries TRBV6-6 and TRBJ1-1, with 8 bases that match TRBD1. CDR3 length: 15 amino acids. The germline CDR1 and CDR2 sequences are MNHNY and SVGAGI (reference sequence). Germline trimming cut 6 bases from V and 4 bases from J; bases unmatched to any gene: 10.

This clonotype was found many times. The genes are TRBV20-1 and TRBJ2-1; D unclear. V lost 0 bases and J 0 bases, leaving 9 bases between the germline ends. The CDR3 totals 15 residues. From germline, CDR1 is DFQATT and CDR2 SNEGSKA (reference sequence). This chain's CDR3 is CSARDRRVSYNEQFF. The CDR3 nucleotides read TGCAGTGCTAGAGATCGACGCGTCTCCTACAATGAGCAGTTCTTC.

This clonotype has more than one count but fewer than ten. A single base separates this from a much larger clone, so it may be a read error. The chain joins TRBV10-3 to TRBJ2-6, with D perhaps assigned TRBD1 or TRBD2 (5 bases each). The CDR3 is made up of 19 amino acids. V lost 6 bases and J 0 bases, leaving 21 bases between the germline ends. CDR1 ENHRY and CDR2 SYGVKD come from the germline V gene. CDR3 in amino acids: CAIRVGPGTGSSGANVLTF. The CDR3 DNA follows: TGTGCCATCAGAGTGGGCCCCGGGACGGGGAGCTCTGGGGCCAACGTCCTGACTTTC.

This clonotype showed up many times. The chain employs TRBV7-3 and TRBJ2-7; no definite D call. Germline CDR1 SGHTA, CDR2 FQGTGA. V was trimmed by 5 bases and J by 3 bases, leaving 14 bases between them. The CDR3 length is 14 residues. The CDR3 is CASSLRPHLYEQYF. The CDR3 coding sequence is TGTGCCAGCAGCCTCAGACCACATCTCTACGAGCAGTACTTC. Variable domain in full (rest from reference TRBV7-3 and TRBJ2-7): GAGVSQTPSNKVTEKGKYVELRCDPISGHTALYWYRQSLGQGPEFLIYFQGTGAADDSGLPNDRFFAVRPEGSVSTLKIQRTERGDSAVYLCASSLRPHLYEQYFGPGTRLTVT.

The rearrangement links TRBV3-1 to TRBJ2-7; 12 bases line up with TRBD2. The germline CDR1 and CDR2 sequences are LGHDT and YNNKEL (reference sequence). Trimming at V came to 4 bases and at J to 7 bases, leaving 8 bases not matched to a gene. The CDR3 loop spans 15 amino acids. CDR3 nucleotide sequence: TGTGCCAGCAGCCTCGGGACTAGCGGGTCTAGGGAGCAGTACTTC. Protein: CASSLGTSGSREQYF.

Regarding this clonotype: A much larger clone lies one base from this, so it may be a read error. This chain links TRBV20-1 with TRBJ2-3, with a tentative D call TRBD2 (6 bases). CDR1 is DFQATT, CDR2 SNEGSKA, per germline (reference sequence). V lost 6 bases to trimming and J lost 2 bases, with 18 bases between them. The CDR3 runs 15 residues. CDR3 nucleotides: TGCAGTGCCCCCAGACTAGTGATGCACACAGATACGCAGTATTTT. This codes for CSAPRLVMHTDTQYF.

This clonotype came up a few times. J is TRBJ2-5 and V is TRBV15; D gene unclear. The V and J ends lost 4 bases and 4 bases respectively, with 13 bases between them. CDR1 is LNHNV, CDR2 YYDKDF, per germline (reference sequence). The length of the CDR3 is 14 residues. The CDR3 nucleotides read TGTGCCACCAGCAAAGTAGCACTTCTAGAGACCCAGTACTTC. Translated: CATSKVALLETQYF. Supplemented by reference TRBV15 and TRBJ2-5, the full variable domain reads DAMVIQNPRYQVTQFGKPVTLSCSQTLNHNVMYWYQQKSSQAPKLLFHYYDKDFNNEADTPDNFQSRRPNTSFCFLDIRSPGLGDTAMYLCATSKVALLETQYFGPGTRLLVL.

This chain connects TRBV20-1 to TRBJ1-1; perhaps TRBD1 as D (6 bases). In germline, CDR1 is DFQATT, CDR2 SNEGSKA (reference sequence). The V and J ends lost 6 bases and 6 bases respectively, with 11 bases between them. The CDR3 has 11 amino acids. The CDR3 sequence: CSAFQGSEAFF. The CDR3 nucleotides are TGCAGTGCCTTCCAGGGGTCTGAAGCTTTCTTT.

There are a few counts of this clonotype. The chain has TRBV20-1 and TRBJ2-3; D is ambiguous. This CDR3 region has 14 residues. Germline V lookup: CDR1 DFQATT, CDR2 SNEGSKA (reference sequence). V was clipped by 5 bases and J by 1 base, with 13 bases between them. In DNA, the CDR3 is TGCAGTGCTCCCCCACCGTCGGGCACAGATACGCAGTATTTT. It yields the protein CSAPPPSGTDTQYF.

The chain links TRBV12-3 or TRBV12-4 to TRBJ1-1; possible D gene TRBD1, 5 bases. This CDR3 region has 13 residues. V lost 6 bases, J lost 5 bases, and 13 bases lay in between. Written as DNA, the CDR3 is TGTGCCAGCAGGAGGGTAGAGGGGACTGAAGCTTTCTTT. Translated, it gives CASRRVEGTEAFF.

V is TRBV20-1 and J is TRBJ2-6, with D possibly being TRBD1 (5 bases). Between the trimmed V and J ends, which lost 6 bases and 0 bases, there was a span of 9 bases. Germline V lookup: CDR1 DFQATT, CDR2 SNEGSKA (reference sequence). This CDR3 has 14 amino acids. CDR3: CSAPDISGANVLTF. The CDR3 DNA reads as TGCAGTGCCCCGGACATCTCTGGGGCCAACGTCCTGACTTTC.

This sequence joins TRBV3-1 and TRBJ1-2; D unresolved. The CDR3 covers 11 residues. Trimming removed 2 bases from V and 9 bases from J, with 7 bases in between. Germline CDR1 reads LGHDT; CDR2 reads YNNKEL (reference sequence). CDR3 in DNA: TGTGCCAGCAGCCAAAGTCTCCGCTACACCTTC. Amino acid sequence: CASSQSLRYTF.

CDR3 coding DNA: TGTGCCAGCAGTGTTGGTGCAGGGCGGAATGAGCAGTTCTTC. Protein: CASSVGAGRNEQFF. The rearrangement links TRBV12-3 or TRBV12-4 to TRBJ2-1, with D perhaps matching TRBD1 (5 bases). The CDR3 covers 14 residues. The V end was cut by 5 bases, the J end by 7 bases, with 15 bases between.

The V gene is TRBV14, the J gene TRBJ2-7; TRBD1 agrees at 9 bases. Germline values: CDR1 SGHDN, CDR2 FVKESK. The V segment lost 4 bases and the J segment 3 bases; nucleotides outside the gene matches: 7. The CDR3 has 15 amino acids. The chain's CDR3 is CASSLTGQGNYEQYF. In nucleotides, the CDR3 is TGTGCCAGCAGCCTCACGGGACAGGGAAACTACGAGCAGTACTTC.

This clonotype has a handful of counts. The chain carries TRBV6-2 or TRBV6-3 and TRBJ2-5; D is possibly TRBD2 (6 bases). The length of the CDR3 is 15 residues. The germline CDR1 and CDR2 sequences are MNHEY and SVGEGT. V lost 6 bases to trimming and J lost 1 base, with 15 bases between them. The CDR3 DNA reads TGTGCCAGCAGAGGACTAAGTCGGGGCCAAGAGACCCAGTACTTC. It encodes CASRGLSRGQETQYF.

This clonotype showed up many times. V is TRBV27 and J is TRBJ2-1; 13 positions match TRBD2. The CDR3 consists of 15 residues. Losses at the gene ends were 6 bases for V and 4 bases for J; bases not matched to a gene: 3. Looked up from germline, CDR1 is MNHEY and CDR2 is SMNVEV (reference sequence). The CDR3 DNA is TGTGCCAGCAGCCCGGGACTAGCGGGGTACAATGAGCAGTTCTTC. Its translation: CASSPGLAGYNEQFF.

In its sample, this clonotype was seen many times. The chain recombines TRBV5-1 with TRBJ2-3; 9 nucleotides match TRBD1. This CDR3 is 14 amino acids long. The germline V gene has CDR1 SGHRS and CDR2 YFSETQ. Trimming removed 4 bases from V and 5 bases from J; junction bases left unmatched: 5. CDR3 protein: CASSRTGDRDTQYF. CDR3 coding DNA: TGCGCCAGCAGCCGGACAGGGGATAGAGATACGCAGTATTTT. The variable domain in full, with the rest retrieved from reference TRBV5-1 and TRBJ2-3, is KAGVTQTPRYLIKTRGQQVTLSCSPISGHRSVSWYQQTPGQGLQFLFEYFSETQRNKGNFPGRFSGRQFSNSRSEMNVSTLELGDSALYLCASSRTGDRDTQYFGPGTRLTVL.

The chain uses TRBV6-2 or TRBV6-3 and TRBJ1-1; D is unresolved. The CDR3 is 14 amino acids. The V gene's germline CDR1 is MNHEY and CDR2 SVGEGT. V lost 0 bases and J lost 8, with 13 bases in between. CDR3 in amino acids: CASSYSARPAEAFF. In nucleotides, the CDR3 is TGTGCCAGCAGTTACTCCGCCCGACCCGCGGAAGCTTTCTTT.